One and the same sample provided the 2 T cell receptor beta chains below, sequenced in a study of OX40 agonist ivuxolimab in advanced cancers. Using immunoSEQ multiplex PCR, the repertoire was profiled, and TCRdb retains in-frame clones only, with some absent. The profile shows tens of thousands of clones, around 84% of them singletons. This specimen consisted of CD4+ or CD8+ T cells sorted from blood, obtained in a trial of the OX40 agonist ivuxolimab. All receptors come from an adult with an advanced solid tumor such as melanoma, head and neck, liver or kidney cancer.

The CDR3 loop reads CASSLRDRVYNEQFF. The CDR3, as DNA: TGTGCCAGCAGCTTAAGGGACAGGGTTTACAATGAGCAGTTCTTC. V gene TRBV7-3 combines with J gene TRBJ2-1; 9 bases align to TRBD1. Germline V gene lookup returns CDR1 SGHTA and CDR2 FQGTGA. The CDR3 is made up of 15 amino acids. Trimming took 1 base from V and 4 from J; bases not matched to a gene: 2.

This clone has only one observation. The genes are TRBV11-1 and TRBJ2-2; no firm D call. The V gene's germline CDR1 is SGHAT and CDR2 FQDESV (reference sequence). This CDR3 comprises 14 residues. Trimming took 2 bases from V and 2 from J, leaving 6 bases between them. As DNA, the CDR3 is TGTGCCAGCAGCTTATCCGACAACACCGGGGAGCTGTTTTTT. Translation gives CASSLSDNTGELFF.